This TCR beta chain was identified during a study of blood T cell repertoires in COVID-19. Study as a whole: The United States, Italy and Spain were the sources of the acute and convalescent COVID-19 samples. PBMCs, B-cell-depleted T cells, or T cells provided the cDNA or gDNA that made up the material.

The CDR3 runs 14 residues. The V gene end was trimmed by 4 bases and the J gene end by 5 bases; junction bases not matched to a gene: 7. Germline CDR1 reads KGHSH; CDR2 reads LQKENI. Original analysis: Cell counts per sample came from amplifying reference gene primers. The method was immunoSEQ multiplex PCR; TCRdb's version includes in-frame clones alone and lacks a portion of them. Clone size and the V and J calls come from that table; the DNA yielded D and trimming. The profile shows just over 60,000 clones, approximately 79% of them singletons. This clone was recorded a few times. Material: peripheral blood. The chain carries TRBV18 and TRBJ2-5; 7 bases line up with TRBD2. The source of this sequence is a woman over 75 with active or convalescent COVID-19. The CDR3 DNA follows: TGTGCCAGCTCACGGACCACTAGCGCGGAGACCCAGTACTTC. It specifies CASSRTTSAETQYF.